This is a list of T cell receptor beta chains from one sample in a study of blood T cell repertoires in COVID-19. Libraries were prepared by immunoSEQ multiplex PCR; TCRdb keeps only in-frame clonotypes and omits some of them. The sample lists around 250,000 clones; approximately 80% were seen once. The sample taken for sequencing was peripheral blood. The receptors shown here come from a human donor in a cohort sampled during active COVID-19. Each CDR3 is given with its conserved first and last residue. The D gene is left open where the match is weak. Some rows mark clone size as missing; the rest say once, few, many or name a class of expanded clone.

CDR3: CASSSTGQGSGNTIYF
DNA: TGCGCCAGCAGCTCGACTGGACAGGGCTCTGGAAACACCATATATTTT
D: TRBD1
V: TRBV5-1
size: NA
J: TRBJ1-3

CDR3: CASSQGGTGTEQYF
DNA: TGCGCCAGCAGCCAAGGTGGGACAGGCACGGAGCAGTACTTC
D: TRBD1
V: TRBV4-1
size: NA
J: TRBJ2-7

CDR3: CASSPRTGGDQPQHF
DNA: TGTGCCAGCAGCCCCCGGACAGGGGGCGACCAGCCCCAGCATTTT
D: TRBD1
V: TRBV4-2
size: NA
J: TRBJ1-5

CDR3: CASSQGGNTEAFF
DNA: TGTGCCAGCAGCCAAGGAGGGAACACTGAAGCTTTCTTT
D: NA
V: TRBV3-1/TRBV3-2
size: NA
J: TRBJ1-1

CDR3: CASSPSTDWGSPLHF
DNA: TGTGCCAGCTCACCCTCGACAGATTGGGGTTCACCCCTCCACTTT
D: NA
V: TRBV18
size: NA
J: TRBJ1-6

CDR3: CSAYRINGYTF
DNA: TGCAGTGCCTATAGAATTAATGGCTACACCTTC
D: NA
V: TRBV20-1
size: NA
J: TRBJ1-2

CDR3: CASSIGVTGSYNEQFF
DNA: TGCGCCAGCAGCATTGGAGTGACAGGCTCCTACAATGAGCAGTTCTTC
D: NA
V: TRBV5-1
size: NA
J: TRBJ2-1

CDR3: CASSQAASRTDTQYF
DNA: TGTGCCAGCAGCCAAGCTGCTAGCCGCACAGATACGCAGTATTTT
D: NA
V: TRBV3-1/TRBV3-2
size: NA
J: TRBJ2-3

CDR3: CASSLGGAQPQHF
DNA: TGTGCCAGCAGCCTAGGGGGGGCTCAGCCCCAGCATTTT
D: NA
V: TRBV28
size: NA
J: TRBJ1-5

CDR3: CASSVLAGTWGNEQFF
DNA: TGTGCCAGCAGCGTGTTAGCGGGAACCTGGGGCAATGAGCAGTTCTTC
D: TRBD2
V: TRBV9
size: NA
J: TRBJ2-1

CDR3: CSVESKQGLRGYGYTF
DNA: TGCAGCGTTGAATCGAAACAGGGCCTTAGGGGCTATGGCTACACCTTC
D: NA
V: TRBV29-1
size: once
J: TRBJ1-2

CDR3: CASSNSLTETQYF
DNA: TGTGCCAGCAGTAACTCACTAACGGAGACCCAGTACTTC
D: NA
V: TRBV6-5
size: NA
J: TRBJ2-5

CDR3: CASSAAGRGNSPLHF
DNA: TGTGCCAGCAGCGCCGCGGGCAGGGGTAATTCACCCCTCCACTTT
D: NA
V: TRBV9
size: NA
J: TRBJ1-6

CDR3: CASSENGGTYTF
DNA: TGTGCCAGCAGTGAAAACGGGGGAACCTACACCTTC
D: NA
V: TRBV2
size: once
J: TRBJ1-2

CDR3: CASSQDRGQGGGYTF
DNA: TGTGCCAGCAGCCAAGATAGGGGACAGGGTGGTGGCTACACCTTC
D: TRBD1
V: TRBV3-1/TRBV3-2
size: NA
J: TRBJ1-2

CDR3: CASSPSQGTYEQYF
DNA: TGTGCCAGTAGTCCCTCCCAGGGAACCTACGAGCAGTACTTC
D: NA
V: TRBV19
size: few
J: TRBJ2-7

CDR3: CASSQSSGTSTDTQYF
DNA: TGCGCCAGCAGCCAGAGCAGCGGGACTAGCACAGATACGCAGTATTTT
D: TRBD2
V: TRBV4-1
size: NA
J: TRBJ2-3

CDR3: CATSSGIYNSPLHF
DNA: TGTGCCACCAGCAGCGGGATATATAATTCACCCCTCCACTTT
D: NA
V: TRBV15
size: few
J: TRBJ1-6

CDR3: CASSLAVTGGYNEQFF
DNA: TGTGCCAGCAGCTTAGCGGTGACAGGGGGCTACAATGAGCAGTTCTTC
D: TRBD1
V: TRBV7-6
size: NA
J: TRBJ2-1

CDR3: CASDTRTGGTEAFF
DNA: TGTGCCAGTGATACCCGGACAGGGGGAACTGAAGCTTTCTTT
D: TRBD1
V: TRBV19
size: NA
J: TRBJ1-1

CDR3: CASSLQVNKQETQYF
DNA: TGTGCCAGCAGTCTACAGGTGAATAAGCAAGAGACCCAGTACTTC
D: NA
V: TRBV6-6
size: NA
J: TRBJ2-5

CDR3: CASSSHSSGMSSYEQYF
DNA: TGTGCCAGCAGTTCCCACTCTAGCGGGATGAGCTCCTACGAGCAGTACTTC
D: TRBD2
V: TRBV27
size: few
J: TRBJ2-7

CDR3: CASSLSASGSRRLEQYF
DNA: TGTGCCAGCAGTTTATCAGCTAGCGGTTCCCGGCGGCTCGAGCAGTACTTC
D: TRBD2
V: TRBV28
size: NA
J: TRBJ2-7

CDR3: CASSLVGGGYEQYF
DNA: TGTGCCAGCAGCTTAGTAGGGGGCGGGTACGAGCAGTACTTC
D: TRBD1
V: TRBV7-8
size: NA
J: TRBJ2-7

CDR3: CASSPGLAGVWYEQYF
DNA: TGCGCCAGCAGCCCCGGACTAGCGGGAGTCTGGTACGAGCAGTACTTC
D: TRBD2
V: TRBV5-1
size: NA
J: TRBJ2-7

CDR3: CASSLVTALPGELFF
DNA: TGTGCCAGCAGCTTGGTAACAGCCCTGCCCGGGGAGCTGTTTTTT
D: NA
V: TRBV5-4
size: NA
J: TRBJ2-2

CDR3: CASSLRTGGGYGYTF
DNA: TGTGCCAGCAGTCTAAGGACAGGGGGCGGCTATGGCTACACCTTC
D: TRBD1
V: TRBV27
size: NA
J: TRBJ1-2

CDR3: CASSLVGGGVEKLFF
DNA: TGTGCCAGCAGTTTGGTCGGGGGAGGGGTGGAAAAACTGTTTTTT
D: NA
V: TRBV28
size: NA
J: TRBJ1-4

CDR3: CSVTGTEGRDLSYEQYF
DNA: TGCAGCGTTACTGGGACAGAGGGTCGGGATCTCTCCTACGAGCAGTACTTC
D: TRBD1
V: TRBV29-1
size: NA
J: TRBJ2-7

CDR3: CASSYSGGQAYEQYF
DNA: TGTGCCAGCAGTTACTCGGGGGGACAGGCCTACGAGCAGTACTTC
D: TRBD1
V: TRBV6-6
size: NA
J: TRBJ2-7

CDR3: CASARQGARGNQPQHF
DNA: TGTGCCAGCGCCCGCCAGGGGGCGCGAGGCAATCAGCCCCAGCATTTT
D: TRBD1
V: TRBV27
size: NA
J: TRBJ1-5

CDR3: CASSVPQTGLTDTQYF
DNA: TGTGCCAGCAGCGTACCTCAGACAGGGCTCACAGATACGCAGTATTTT
D: TRBD1
V: TRBV9
size: NA
J: TRBJ2-3

CDR3: CASRPQGSETQYF
DNA: TGTGCCAGCAGACCTCAGGGTAGCGAGACCCAGTACTTC
D: NA
V: TRBV7-8
size: NA
J: TRBJ2-5

CDR3: CASSQGQGANSGANVLTF
DNA: TGCGCCAGCAGCCAAGGACAGGGGGCCAACTCTGGGGCCAACGTCCTGACTTTC
D: TRBD1
V: TRBV4-3
size: NA
J: TRBJ2-6

CDR3: CASSTSGGNYEQFF
DNA: TGCGCCAGCTCAACTAGCGGGGGGAATTATGAGCAGTTCTTC
D: TRBD2
V: TRBV5-1
size: once
J: TRBJ2-1

CDR3: CASSRRRGRDTEAFF
DNA: TGTGCCAGTAGCCGGAGAAGGGGGCGGGACACTGAAGCTTTCTTT
D: TRBD1
V: TRBV19
size: once
J: TRBJ1-1

CDR3: CSVRPRGDNTGELFF
DNA: TGCAGCGTTCGTCCCAGGGGGGATAACACCGGGGAGCTGTTTTTT
D: NA
V: TRBV29-1
size: NA
J: TRBJ2-2

CDR3: CASSHIREQYF
DNA: TGTGCCAGCAGTCACATACGCGAGCAGTACTTC
D: NA
V: TRBV6-4
size: NA
J: TRBJ2-7

CDR3: CASSLATDYGYTF
DNA: TGTGCCAGCAGCTTGGCCACAGACTATGGCTACACCTTC
D: NA
V: TRBV5-5
size: NA
J: TRBJ1-2

CDR3: CASTRNTEAFF
DNA: TGTGCCAGCACTCGGAACACTGAAGCTTTCTTT
D: NA
V: TRBV28
size: NA
J: TRBJ1-1

CDR3: CASSLGRAGGNEKLFF
DNA: TGTGCCAGCAGTCTCGGTCGGGCAGGGGGGAATGAAAAACTGTTTTTT
D: TRBD1
V: TRBV28
size: once
J: TRBJ1-4

CDR3: CASRLAGGYYEQYF
DNA: TGTGCCAGCAGACTAGCGGGGGGTTACTACGAGCAGTACTTC
D: TRBD2
V: TRBV13
size: NA
J: TRBJ2-7

CDR3: CASSQGQPNTEAFF
DNA: TGTGCCAGCAGCCAGGGACAGCCGAACACTGAAGCTTTCTTT
D: TRBD1
V: TRBV5-8
size: NA
J: TRBJ1-1

CDR3: CSVVGTSGNQYF
DNA: TGCAGCGTTGTAGGGACTAGCGGAAACCAGTATTTT
D: TRBD2
V: TRBV29-1
size: NA
J: TRBJ2-3

CDR3: CASSYIGRAWGTQYF
DNA: TGTGCCAGCAGTTATATCGGGAGGGCGTGGGGGACCCAGTACTTC
D: TRBD2
V: TRBV6-5
size: NA
J: TRBJ2-5

CDR3: CASSLAGQRERNYGYTF
DNA: TGTGCCAGCAGCCTTGCGGGACAGAGAGAGAGAAACTATGGCTACACCTTC
D: TRBD1
V: TRBV7-2
size: NA
J: TRBJ1-2

CDR3: CASSIIFGGRASGANVLTF
DNA: TGTGCCAGTAGTATAATCTTTGGCGGGAGGGCCTCTGGGGCCAACGTCCTGACTTTC
D: TRBD2
V: TRBV19
size: NA
J: TRBJ2-6

CDR3: CASTSVRNEQFF
DNA: TGTGCCAGCACCTCAGTTCGCAATGAGCAGTTCTTC
D: NA
V: TRBV28
size: NA
J: TRBJ2-1

CDR3: CASSLTGTGGDYGYTF
DNA: TGTGCCAGCAGCTTAACCGGGACAGGGGGGGACTATGGCTACACCTTC
D: TRBD1
V: TRBV7-3
size: NA
J: TRBJ1-2

CDR3: CSVANLQGYYEQYF
DNA: TGCAGCGTTGCTAATCTGCAGGGTTACTACGAGCAGTACTTC
D: NA
V: TRBV29-1
size: once
J: TRBJ2-7